This TCR beta chain was profiled in a study of T cells in Graves' hyperthyroidism and ophthalmopathy. This clonotype was detected ten times or more. Its specificity is unknown. This CDR3 has 15 residues. Germline V gene data show CDR1 as MNHEY and CDR2 as SVGEGT. The V and J ends lost 2 bases and 7 bases respectively, with 18 bases between them. Overall study results and limits: The model identified upcoming ophthalmopathy a median approximately 6.4 months ahead of onset. Blood also carried most thyroid clonotypes expanded above 0.001.

TCR beta CDR3 regions were amplified from RNA. First-round RT-PCR targeting the TCR CDR3 was performed with the HTBI primer set. Using its own MiXCR run on the multiplex PCR reads, TCRdb lists one record per CDR3 protein. This table has a few hundred thousand distinct CDR3 sequences, 15% to 20% appearing once. Source material: blood. V usage is TRBV6-2 or TRBV6-3 and J usage is TRBJ2-7, with a tentative D call TRBD2 (5 bases). This TCR was sampled from a woman under 30 with Graves' ophthalmopathy. CDR3: CASSYPGERVYEQYF. CDR3 in DNA: TGTGCCAGCAGTTACCCAGGAGAGAGGGTTTATGAGCAGTACTTC.